This TCR beta chain was identified in a study of blood T cell repertoires in COVID-19. Study background: PBMCs, B-cell-depleted T cells, or T cells were the source of the cDNA or gDNA that made up the material.

Germline-derived CDR1 and CDR2 are SGHTA and FQGTGA. This CDR3 is built from 15 residues. V was pared by 1 base and J by 5 bases, with 3 bases of the junction left unmatched. In the original processing: Reference gene primer amplification in the assay estimated nucleated cell counts. Profiling relied on immunoSEQ multiplex PCR, and the TCRdb table lists in-frame clones only, not all of them. V, J and clone size derive from that table, while D and trimming were established from the DNA sequence. The repertoire holds around 170,000 clones, with about four fifths as singletons. In this sample, this clone turned up once.

J is TRBJ2-1 and V is TRBV7-3; 9 positions agree with TRBD2. This receptor was taken from a young man with active or convalescent COVID-19. Specimen: peripheral blood. CDR3 region: CASSLSGRANNEQFF. As DNA, the CDR3 is TGTGCCAGCAGCTTAAGCGGGAGGGCCAACAATGAGCAGTTCTTC.